A selection of T cell receptor beta chains follows, all from one sample in a study of cytomegalovirus exposure and HLA in healthy donors. The method was immunoSEQ multiplex PCR; TCRdb's version includes in-frame clones alone and lacks a portion of them. The table lists approximately 100,000 clones, 65% of them singletons, with less than 4.5% in the top ten. The source material was PBMCs. These receptors all stem from a man under 40 in good health and CMV-seropositive. Both conserved end residues are part of each CDR3. A D gene is named only where the DNA matches it firmly. Some rows mark clone size as missing; the rest say once, few, many or name a class of expanded clone.

v_call	j_call	clone_size	cdr3_length	d_call	cdr3_nt	cdr3_aa
TRBV11-1	TRBJ2-4	NA	12	TRBD1	TGTGCCAGCAGCTCGGACAGGGAAATTCAGTACTTC	CASSSDREIQYF
TRBV30	TRBJ1-5	NA	20	NA	TGTGCCTGGAGTCTCGGTCGCGGCAGACGACTGGCACGAAGCAATCAGCCCCAGCATTTT	CAWSLGRGRRLARSNQPQHF
TRBV4-1	TRBJ2-1	NA	17	NA	TGCGCCAGCAGCCAAGAGGGGGCGGGGGCCCCCCCCAATGAGCAGTTCTTC	CASSQEGAGAPPNEQFF
TRBV14	TRBJ2-1	NA	13	NA	TGTGCCAGCAGCCAAGTTCTAGCCAATGAGCAGTTCTTC	CASSQVLANEQFF
TRBV5-6	TRBJ1-2	few	12	NA	TGTGCCAGCAGCAAGGACGGGATAGGCTACACCTTC	CASSKDGIGYTF
TRBV27	TRBJ2-3	NA	15	TRBD2	TGTGCCAGCAGTTGGCGGGGGGGGCCGTCAGATACGCAGTATTTT	CASSWRGGPSDTQYF
TRBV18	TRBJ2-7	NA	15	TRBD2	TGTGCCAGCTCAAAAGGACTAGCGGGGGCTGTCGAGCAGTACTTC	CASSKGLAGAVEQYF
TRBV4-1	TRBJ2-3	few	14	NA	TGCGCCAGCAGCCAAGGACTAGTTGCAGATACGCAGTATTTT	CASSQGLVADTQYF
TRBV25-1	TRBJ2-3	NA	10	NA	TGTGCCAGCAGTGATCATTTGTGGTATTTT	CASSDHLWYF
TRBV4-2	TRBJ1-1	few	13	NA	TGTGCCAGCAGCCAAGAGGGGGGGACTGGGGCTTTCTTT	CASSQEGGTGAFF
TRBV5-1	TRBJ2-1	NA	14	NA	TGCGCCAGCAGCTTGGGAGGGGGGGGTGATGAGCAGTTCTTC	CASSLGGGGDEQFF
TRBV2	TRBJ2-7	NA	13	NA	TGTGCCAGCAGCACTACAGGGTTTGGCGAGCAGTACTTC	CASSTTGFGEQYF
TRBV7-9	TRBJ1-4	NA	13	NA	TGTGCCAGCAGCTTAGACTTGAATGAAAAACTGTTTTTT	CASSLDLNEKLFF
TRBV5-1	TRBJ2-1	NA	14	TRBD1	TGCGCCAGCAGCGTGGGACAGGGCCTGAATGAGCAGTTCTTC	CASSVGQGLNEQFF
TRBV14	TRBJ2-7	NA	15	TRBD2	TGTGCCAGCAGCCAAATAGCGGGGGGGCCTAACGAGCAGTACTTC	CASSQIAGGPNEQYF
TRBV6-6	TRBJ1-3	NA	13	NA	TGTGCCGGCAGTTACGATGCGGGAAACACCATATATTTT	CAGSYDAGNTIYF
TRBV7-8	TRBJ2-2	few	17	TRBD2	TGTGCCAGCAGCTTAGGACTAGCGGGGGTGAGGACCGGGGAGCTGTTTTTT	CASSLGLAGVRTGELFF
TRBV19	TRBJ1-4	NA	13	NA	TGTGCCAGTAGGACGGACGGACTAGAAAAACTGTTTTTT	CASRTDGLEKLFF
TRBV7-6	TRBJ1-4	NA	17	NA	TGTGCCAGCAGCTTAGCCAGGGGCGCGACAACTAATGAAAAACTGTTTTTT	CASSLARGATTNEKLFF
TRBV12-5	TRBJ2-1	NA	13	NA	TGTGCTAGTGGTTTGTTCTCGTACAATGAGCAGTTCTTC	CASGLFSYNEQFF
TRBV7-6	TRBJ1-1	NA	15	TRBD1	TGTGCCAGCAGCGCAGGACAGGGAGTGAACACTGAAGCTTTCTTT	CASSAGQGVNTEAFF
TRBV5-1	TRBJ2-5	NA	14	TRBD2	TGCGCCAGCAGCGGGGGACTACTACAAGAGACCCAGTACTTC	CASSGGLLQETQYF
TRBV5-1	TRBJ2-5	NA	13	NA	TGCGCCAGCAGCGGACAGCTCCAAGAGACCCAGTACTTC	CASSGQLQETQYF
TRBV6-5	TRBJ1-2	few	14	NA	TGTGCCAGCAGTAGGACCGGCGGGGACTATGGCTACACCTTC	CASSRTGGDYGYTF
TRBV7-9	TRBJ2-1	NA	14	TRBD1	TGTGCCAGCAGCCGACAGGGGAGTGAGGGTGAGCAGTTCTTC	CASSRQGSEGEQFF
TRBV19	TRBJ2-7	NA	12	NA	TGTGCCAGTAGTCCGCAGGGGTACGAGCAGTACTTC	CASSPQGYEQYF
TRBV6-5	TRBJ2-3	few	15	TRBD2	TGTGCCAGCGGATTAGCGGGGGGGACCACAGATACGCAGTATTTT	CASGLAGGTTDTQYF
TRBV30	TRBJ2-5	few	17	TRBD2	TGTGCCTGGAGTGTTGCGAGGACTAGCGGGGGACAAGAGACCCAGTACTTC	CAWSVARTSGGQETQYF
TRBV5-1	TRBJ2-3	NA	14	NA	TGCGCCAGCAGCTGGCAGAAGGGGGTCGATACGCAGTATTTT	CASSWQKGVDTQYF
TRBV5-1	TRBJ1-2	NA	14	NA	TGCGCCAGCAGCTTGGATGGGACACCCTATGGCTACACCTTC	CASSLDGTPYGYTF
TRBV5-1	TRBJ2-3	once	15	NA	TGCGCCAGCAGCTTGGGACTAGGGGTCTCAGATACGCAGTATTTT	CASSLGLGVSDTQYF
TRBV7-9	TRBJ1-6	NA	13	NA	TGTGCCAGCAGCTTAAATTTTATATCACCCCTCCACTTT	CASSLNFISPLHF
TRBV6-5	TRBJ2-7	NA	14	TRBD1	TGTGCCAGCAGTTATACAGGGGAATGGTACGAGCAGTACTTC	CASSYTGEWYEQYF
TRBV19	TRBJ2-7	NA	14	TRBD2	TGTGCCAGTAGTCAAACCTCGGGAGGCAACGAGCAGTACTTC	CASSQTSGGNEQYF
TRBV15	TRBJ2-1	NA	16	TRBD1	TGTGCCACCAGCATTAGCCGGGACAGAACCTACAATGAGCAGTTCTTC	CATSISRDRTYNEQFF
TRBV5-6	TRBJ2-1	NA	14	TRBD1	TGTGCCAGCAGCCCGACAGGGGCGGGGAATGAGCAGTTCTTC	CASSPTGAGNEQFF
TRBV29-1	TRBJ1-2	NA	13	NA	TGCAGCGTTGAAGTTTCTGGGACTTCATACTACACCTTC	CSVEVSGTSYYTF
TRBV4-2	TRBJ2-5	NA	14	NA	TGTGCCAGCAGCCCCGGCGGGTACCAAGAGACCCAGTACTTC	CASSPGGYQETQYF
TRBV6-5	TRBJ2-2	NA	15	TRBD1	TGTGCCAGCAGTTACTACAGGGGAAACACCGGGGAGCTGTTTTTT	CASSYYRGNTGELFF
TRBV6-6	TRBJ2-3	NA	15	TRBD1	TGTGCCAGCAGCCCCCGGGACAGGGGAGAGGATACGCAGTATTTT	CASSPRDRGEDTQYF
TRBV5-4	TRBJ1-3	NA	15	NA	TGTGCCAGCAGCATTGACTCCCTCTCTGGAAACACCATATATTTT	CASSIDSLSGNTIYF
TRBV7-2	TRBJ1-2	NA	17	TRBD1	TGTGCCAGCAGCCATTCGGACAGGGGGCTGGTCGACTATGGCTACACCTTC	CASSHSDRGLVDYGYTF
TRBV7-9	TRBJ1-1	NA	15	TRBD1	TGTGCCAGCAGCTTCTTAGGACAGGGCTTCACTGAAGCTTTCTTT	CASSFLGQGFTEAFF
TRBV6-1	TRBJ2-1	few	16	NA	TGTGCCAGCAGTGAGAGTCCAACCCTCTCCTACAATGAGCAGTTCTTC	CASSESPTLSYNEQFF
TRBV10-3	TRBJ2-7	NA	14	NA	TGTGCCATCAGTGCGGTCTCATCGGGATACGAGCAGTACTTC	CAISAVSSGYEQYF
TRBV11-2	TRBJ1-6	NA	14	TRBD1	TGTGCCAGCAGCCAACAGGGGCCAAATTCACCCCTCCACTTT	CASSQQGPNSPLHF
TRBV19	TRBJ1-2	NA	15	NA	TGTGCCAGTAGTATAGATAGGATCGGGGGTGGAGGCTACACCTTC	CASSIDRIGGGGYTF
TRBV4-1	TRBJ2-4	NA	16	NA	TGCGCCAGCAGCCAGGGATTCAGGGGGGAGGCGAACATTCAGTACTTC	CASSQGFRGEANIQYF
TRBV29-1	TRBJ1-2	few	13	NA	TGCAGCGTTGAAGATCGTGGGGGGAGTGGCTACACCTTC	CSVEDRGGSGYTF
TRBV9	TRBJ1-6	few	14	NA	TGTGCCAGCAGCCTGACTCAGGGATCTACACCCCTCCACTTT	CASSLTQGSTPLHF
TRBV30	TRBJ2-5	NA	13	TRBD1	TGTGCCTCATCACAGGGGCCTGGGGAGACCCAGTACTTC	CASSQGPGETQYF